Detailed here is one T cell receptor beta chain. Germline V CDR1 and CDR2: SEHNR, FQNEAQ (reference sequence). V was cut by 4 bases and J by 4 bases, with 14 bases left in between. CDR3 length: 14 residues. A quantity of roughly 0.5 to 1 ug RNA underwent reverse transcription using random hexamers. The amplification used immunoSEQ multiplex PCR on TCR beta CDR3; it spanned 54 Vbeta and 13 Jbeta. TCRdb analysed the immunoSEQ multiplex PCR reads with MiXCR anew, one entry per CDR3 protein. The sample lists some 100,000 distinct CDR3 sequences; 95% were seen once. This specimen comes from a study of CD8 T cells in Susac syndrome. Study overall: At blood draw, Susac syndrome patients were therapy-naive, on corticosteroids, or on intravenous immunoglobulin alone.

The source of this sequence is a human donor with Susac syndrome. The specimen sequenced was CD8+ T cells from PBMCs. The V and J genes are TRBV7-9 and TRBJ2-7, with D perhaps assigned TRBD1 or TRBD2 (5 bases each). In DNA, the CDR3 is TGTGCCAGCAGCTCGGGACGGGCCCTTTACGAGCAGTACTTC. Protein product: CASSSGRALYEQYF. Filled out from reference TRBV7-9 and TRBJ2-7, the complete variable domain reads DTGVSQNPRHKITKRGQNVTFRCDPISEHNRLYWYRQTLGQGPEFLTYFQNEAQLEKSRLLSDRFSAERPKGSFSTLEIQRTEQGDSAMYLCASSSGRALYEQYFGPGTRLTVT.